The next 6 T cell receptor beta chains were all read from a single sample in a study of T cells in Graves' hyperthyroidism and ophthalmopathy. TCR beta CDR3 regions were amplified from RNA transcripts. During a first-round RT-PCR of the TCR CDR3, the HTBI primer set was used. TCRdb independently ran MiXCR on the multiplex PCR reads; one entry per CDR3 protein. The table records roughly 350,000 distinct CDR3 sequences, roughly 14% of them present only once. Material: blood. Every receptor here comes from a woman aged 30 to 39 with Graves' hyperthyroidism.

This clonotype showed up just once. The genes are TRBV29-1 and TRBJ2-6, with a tentative D call TRBD1 (6 bases). The CDR3 loop spans 15 amino acids. The germline gives CDR1 SQVTM, CDR2 ANQGSEA. Trimming stripped 7 bases from V and 2 bases from J, with 15 bases between. The CDR3 sequence is CSAYVQGTGANVLTF. DNA for the CDR3: TGCAGCGCTTACGTACAGGGAACTGGGGCCAACGTCCTGACTTTC.

J is TRBJ1-3 and V is TRBV5-1, with D possibly TRBD1 on 5 matching bases. Trimming removed 1 base at V and 0 bases at J, with 8 bases between. CDR3 length: 15 residues. Germline loops: CDR1 SGHRS, CDR2 YFSETQ. The CDR3 region is CASSLRGGSGNTIYF. In nucleotides, the CDR3 is TGCGCCAGCAGCTTGAGGGGAGGCTCTGGAAACACCATATATTTT.

Ten or more counts support this clonotype. This chain links TRBV28 with TRBJ2-7; 9 positions match TRBD2. The junction had 14 bases not matched to a gene; V was cut back by 8 bases and J by 6 bases. The germline CDR1 and CDR2 sequences are MDHEN and SYDVKM. The CDR3 runs 15 residues. The CDR3 sequence: CASGPTSGPLTEQYF. The CDR3 bases are TGTGCCAGCGGACCGACTAGCGGACCTCTTACCGAGCAGTACTTC.

Ten or more counts support this clonotype. V is TRBV11-2 and J is TRBJ2-3, with D perhaps TRBD1 or TRBD2 (5 bases each). The germline V gene has CDR1 SGHAT and CDR2 FQNNGV. V dropped 3 bases and J dropped 0 bases, with 10 bases sitting between them. The CDR3 totals 15 residues. The CDR3 region is CASSFMGESTDTQYF. The CDR3 coding sequence is TGTGCCAGCAGCTTCATGGGGGAGAGCACAGATACGCAGTATTTT. Using reference TRBV11-2 and TRBJ2-3 for the parts outside the CDR3, the full variable domain is EAGVAQSPRYKIIEKRQSVAFWCNPISGHATLYWYQQILGQGPKLLIQFQNNGVVDDSQLPKDRFSAERLKGVDSTLKIQPAKLEDSAVYLCASSFMGESTDTQYFGPGTRLTVL.

The chain links TRBV6-5 to TRBJ2-7; 9 bases are shared with TRBD2. The CDR3 spans 15 residues. Germline V gives CDR1 MNHEY, CDR2 SVGAGI. V shed 2 bases and J 4 bases; nucleotides not matched to a gene: 6. This CDR3 reads CASSYPASGIYEQYF. In DNA form, the CDR3 reads TGTGCCAGCAGTTACCCCGCTAGCGGGATTTACGAGCAGTACTTC.

This clonotype showed up many times. The V call is TRBV9, the J call TRBJ2-5, with D possibly TRBD2 on 8 matching bases. V was clipped by 3 bases and J by 6 bases, with 18 bases between them. CDR3 size: 15 residues. The germline V gene has CDR1 SGDLS and CDR2 YYNGEE. The CDR3 protein is CASSAGGETGQTQYF. DNA of the CDR3: TGTGCCAGCAGCGCGGGGGGGGAGACAGGGCAGACCCAGTACTTC. The full variable domain, its missing parts supplied by reference TRBV9 and TRBJ2-5, is DSGVTQTPKHLITATGQRVTLRCSPRSGDLSVYWYQQSLDQGLQFLIQYYNGEERAKGNILERFSAQQFPDLHSELNLSSLELGDSALYFCASSAGGETGQTQYFGPGTRLLVL.